The 26 T cell receptor beta chains reported below all come from one sample, sequenced in a study of CD8+CD57+ T cells in acquired aplastic anemia. Patients chosen for sequencing had shown CD8+CD57+ cell expansion by flow cytometry. The TCR beta profiling, which covered VDJ combination and CDR3 sequence, was carried out using genomic DNA as the template. TCRdb itself ran the reads through MiXCR, one entry per CDR3 protein. The data hold 450,000 to 600,000 distinct CDR3 sequences, with roughly 34% observed a single time. Sequences were obtained from sorted CD4+, CD8+, or CD8+CD57+ T cells (not recorded which) from PBMCs. These receptors were taken from a human donor with aplastic anemia.

The rearrangement uses TRBV9 and TRBJ1-3; possible D gene TRBD1, 6 bases. CDR1 SGDLS and CDR2 YYNGEE come from the germline V gene. This CDR3 has 15 residues. Trimming took 3 bases from V and 4 from J, leaving 14 bases between them. CDR3: CASSAGDRAGNTIYF. The CDR3 DNA reads TGTGCCAGCAGCGCAGGGGATCGGGCGGGAAACACCATATATTTT.

This chain links TRBV7-2 with TRBJ2-5; maybe TRBD1 (5 bases). V was cut by 0 bases and J by 4 bases, with 9 bases left in between. Per germline, CDR1 SGHTA and CDR2 FQGNSA. The CDR3 has 14 amino acids. CDR3 sequence reads: CASSLAPGPETQYF. CDR3 DNA sequence: TGTGCCAGCAGCTTAGCCCCAGGGCCAGAGACCCAGTACTTC.

In its sample, this clonotype was seen a few times. This chain connects TRBV5-1 to TRBJ2-1; D gene uncertain. V dropped 0 bases and J dropped 4 bases, with 8 bases sitting between them. Germline V lookup: CDR1 SGHRS, CDR2 YFSETQ. CDR3 length equals 14 residues. CDR3 amino acids: CASSLEGFYNEQFF. The CDR3 nucleotides read TGCGCCAGCAGCTTGGAAGGGTTTTACAATGAGCAGTTCTTC. Using reference TRBV5-1 and TRBJ2-1 for the parts outside the CDR3, the full variable domain is KAGVTQTPRYLIKTRGQQVTLSCSPISGHRSVSWYQQTPGQGLQFLFEYFSETQRNKGNFPGRFSGRQFSNSRSEMNVSTLELGDSALYLCASSLEGFYNEQFFGPGTRLTVL.

At least ten counts were recorded for this clonotype. The chain combines TRBV11-1 with TRBJ2-7; 13 bases match TRBD2. V dropped 4 bases and J dropped 2; count of bases not matched to a gene: 5. Germline V gene lookup returns CDR1 SGHAT and CDR2 FQDESV (reference sequence). The CDR3 contains 16 residues. CDR3 region: CASSSPGTSGAYEQYF. CDR3 nucleotide sequence: TGTGCCAGCAGCTCACCCGGGACTAGCGGGGCCTACGAGCAGTACTTC.

This clonotype was observed many times. The chain combines TRBV2 with TRBJ1-2, with a weak D call TRBD1 (5 bases). Germline loops: CDR1 SNHLY, CDR2 FYNNEI. The V end lost 3 bases, the J end lost 1 base, and 15 bases lay between the germline ends. The CDR3 is 16 amino acids. DNA of the CDR3: TGTGCCAGCAGTGATGATAGGGGCCGTGGTAACTATGGCTACACCTTC. Residues: CASSDDRGRGNYGYTF.

At least ten counts were recorded for this clonotype. The chain combines TRBV25-1 with TRBJ2-1; TRBD2 agrees at 12 bases. The J segment lost 10 bases and the V segment lost 1 base, leaving 8 bases of the junction unmatched. The V gene's germline CDR1 is MGHDK and CDR2 SYGVNS. This CDR3 region has 16 residues. The CDR3 region has the DNA TGTGCCAGCAGTGAATCGTCTAGCGGGAGGGCGAGGGAGCAGTTCTTC. This gives the protein CASSESSSGRAREQFF.

V gene TRBV5-6 combines with J gene TRBJ2-1; 12 positions agree with TRBD2. V dropped 2 bases and J dropped 0; count of bases not matched to a gene: 3. There are 17 residues in the CDR3. CDR1 is SGHDT, CDR2 YYEEEE, per germline. CDR3 nucleotides: TGTGCCAGCAGCTTTTCGACTAGCGGGAGCTCCTACAATGAGCAGTTCTTC. Protein: CASSFSTSGSSYNEQFF.

The V gene is TRBV7-9, the J gene TRBJ1-5; D gene ambiguous. CDR1 is SEHNR, CDR2 FQNEAQ, per germline (reference sequence). The CDR3 extends over 16 amino acids. The V and J ends lost 1 base and 4 bases respectively, with 14 bases between them. The CDR3 loop reads CASSLESGSANQPQHF. DNA for the CDR3: TGTGCCAGCAGCTTAGAGTCCGGGTCAGCGAATCAGCCCCAGCATTTT. The full variable domain, its missing parts supplied by reference TRBV7-9 and TRBJ1-5, is DTGVSQNPRHKITKRGQNVTFRCDPISEHNRLYWYRQTLGQGPEFLTYFQNEAQLEKSRLLSDRFSAERPKGSFSTLEIQRTEQGDSAMYLCASSLESGSANQPQHFGDGTRLSIL.

This clonotype was recorded many times. The chain links TRBV7-9 to TRBJ1-5; a weak D match, TRBD1 (5 bases). V was pared by 4 bases and J by 7 bases, with 11 bases between. Germline-derived CDR1 and CDR2 are SEHNR and FQNEAQ (reference sequence). This CDR3 has 13 amino acids. The CDR3 spells CASSYGTPQPQHF. In DNA, the CDR3 is TGTGCCAGCAGCTACGGGACGCCGCAGCCCCAGCATTTT.

The chain is built from TRBV6-1 and TRBJ2-7, with D possibly matching TRBD2 (5 bases). Looked up from germline, CDR1 is MNHNS and CDR2 is SASEGT. This CDR3 contains 15 residues. The germline V and J ends were trimmed by 0 bases and 7 bases, with 16 bases remaining between them. DNA of the CDR3: TGTGCCAGCAGTGAAGCGACTATCCCTACTGATGAGCAGTACTTC. Its protein is CASSEATIPTDEQYF.

The chain employs TRBV6-1 and TRBJ2-7; TRBD1 agrees at 7 bases. Germline V gene lookup returns CDR1 MNHNS and CDR2 SASEGT. The V and J ends lost 6 bases and 0 bases, in that order; junction bases with no gene match: 11. There are 16 residues in the CDR3. The CDR3 bases are TGTGCCAGCAGAGGCGTGAGGGGGCAAAGCTCCTACGAGCAGTACTTC. It is translated as CASRGVRGQSSYEQYF.

This clonotype was counted ten times or more. The chain employs TRBV19 and TRBJ2-3, with TRBD1 matching 8 bases. The CDR3 has 13 residues. Trimming cost V 6 bases and J 1 base; bases outside gene matches: 0. CDR1 is LNHDA, CDR2 SQIVND, per germline (reference sequence). The CDR3 is CASRDRGTDTQYF. The CDR3 region has the DNA TGTGCCAGTAGGGACAGGGGCACAGATACGCAGTATTTT.

The gene calls are TRBV6-1 and TRBJ2-7; D may be TRBD2 (5 bases). The CDR3 sequence is 14 residues long. Trimming cost V 4 bases and J 4 bases, with 14 bases left between them. Germline CDR1 is MNHNS and CDR2 is SASEGT. This CDR3 reads CASSGGPGWYEQYF. In DNA form, the CDR3 reads TGTGCCAGCAGTGGCGGGCCGGGGTGGTACGAGCAGTACTTC.

This clonotype came up many times. The DNA of the CDR3 is TGTGCCAGCAGCTTTGTAGGAGGGGATGGCTACACCTTC. Translated, it gives CASSFVGGDGYTF. J is TRBJ1-2 and V is TRBV7-3; a possible D gene is TRBD1 (5 bases). Germline V CDR1 and CDR2: SGHTA, FQGTGA. V was pared by 3 bases and J by 6 bases, with 11 bases between. CDR3 length equals 13 residues.

This clonotype is a singleton in its sample. Just one base apart from a much larger clone, this may be a read error. J is TRBJ1-1 and V is TRBV19; a possible D gene is TRBD1 (5 bases). The CDR3 length is 14 residues. Germline loops: CDR1 LNHDA, CDR2 SQIVND (reference sequence). The DNA for the CDR3 is TGTCCCAGTAGTGATGATGGGGCGAACACTGAAGCTTTCTTT. Its protein is CPSSDDGANTEAFF.

As for this clonotype: A much more abundant neighbour one base away suggests this may be a read error. The CDR3 reads CSVGTGIDEQYF. The CDR3 DNA reads TGCAGCGTCGGGACAGGGATTGACGAGCAGTACTTC. The V and J genes are TRBV29-1 and TRBJ2-7; 9 bases align to TRBD1. Losses at the gene ends were 6 bases for V and 5 bases for J; bases not matched to a gene: 5. The CDR3 spans 12 residues. In germline, CDR1 is SQVTM, CDR2 ANQGSEA.

V gene TRBV19 combines with J gene TRBJ2-1; maybe TRBD1 (5 bases). This CDR3 has 13 residues. Between the trimmed V and J ends, which lost 7 bases and 9 bases, there was a span of 16 bases. Germline values: CDR1 LNHDA, CDR2 SQIVND (reference sequence). CDR3 sequence (DNA): TGTGCCAGTACCCTAGGGGTGACAAGTGAGCAGTTCTTC. This codes for CASTLGVTSEQFF.

In DNA, the CDR3 is TGCGCCAGCAGCCAAGAGGGAGGGCGAGATACGCAGTATTTT. Its protein is CASSQEGGRDTQYF. This chain links TRBV4-1 with TRBJ2-3, with 7 nucleotides matching TRBD2. V was pared by 0 bases and J by 5 bases, with 2 bases of the junction left unmatched. The germline gives CDR1 MGHRA, CDR2 YSYEKL. This CDR3 spans 14 amino acids.

This clonotype was seen more than once but under ten times. The V call is TRBV10-1, the J call TRBJ2-1; TRBD2 aligns across 12 bases. CDR3 length: 15 residues. Per germline, CDR1 WNHNN and CDR2 SYGVQD (reference sequence). With V trimmed by 6 bases and J by 6 bases, 6 bases remained unmatched. This chain's CDR3 is CASSRTSGMGNEQFF. As DNA, the CDR3 is TGCGCCAGCAGCCGGACTAGCGGGATGGGCAATGAGCAGTTCTTC.

This clonotype was seen only a few times. This chain connects TRBV15 to TRBJ2-7; D remains ambiguous. The germline gives CDR1 LNHNV, CDR2 YYDKDF (reference sequence). V was trimmed by 0 bases and J by 9 bases, leaving 0 bases between them. This CDR3 comprises 9 residues. The CDR3: CATSREQYF. The CDR3 coding sequence is TGTGCCACCAGCAGAGAGCAGTACTTC.

This clonotype was seen more than once but under ten times. The genes are TRBV9 and TRBJ1-3; TRBD1 might be the D (5 bases). The CDR3 has 16 residues. V dropped 0 bases and J dropped 1 base, with 11 bases sitting between them. CDR1 and CDR2 (germline): SGDLS, YYNGEE. The CDR3: CASSVEGFHSGNTIYF. In DNA, the CDR3 is TGTGCCAGCAGCGTAGAGGGGTTCCATTCTGGAAACACCATATATTTT.

This clonotype was observed once. The junction departs from germline at one end; a sequencing error may be responsible. The genes are TRBV7-9 and TRBJ1-2; D remains ambiguous. The CDR3 contains 9 residues. Germline lookup yields CDR1 SEHNR and CDR2 FQNEAQ (reference sequence). The CDR3 DNA reads as TGTGCCAGCAGCTTAATGGATGGCTTC. Translated: CASSLMDGF.

This clonotype was detected ten times or more. V is TRBV9 and J is TRBJ1-6; D possibly corresponds to TRBD1 (5 bases). In germline, CDR1 is SGDLS, CDR2 YYNGEE. The CDR3 sequence is 13 residues long. V lost 1 base and J 7 bases, leaving 6 bases between the germline ends. The CDR3 coding sequence is TGTGCCAGCAGCGTATCAGGGAATTCACCCCTCCACTTT. This encodes CASSVSGNSPLHF.

In nucleotides, the CDR3 is TGTGCCAGCAGCTTGGTGGGACAGGAGAGCTATGGCTACACCTTC. Protein: CASSLVGQESYGYTF. The rearrangement joins TRBV5-5 to TRBJ1-2; 8 positions agree with TRBD1. CDR1 is SGHKS and CDR2 is YYEKEE in the germline V gene (reference sequence). After removal of 0 bases from V and 4 bases from J, the junction contained 5 bases not matched to a gene. The CDR3 covers 15 residues.

This clonotype came up many times. The chain combines TRBV24-1 with TRBJ2-5, with TRBD1 matching over 10 bases. The germline V gene encodes CDR1 KGHDR and CDR2 SFDVKD. The CDR3 totals 15 residues. V lost 3 bases and J lost 2; bases outside the gene matches: 2. The CDR3 DNA reads TGTGCCACCAGTGATGGACAGGGGGTACAAGAGACCCAGTACTTC. This codes for CATSDGQGVQETQYF.

Points on this clonotype: Being one base from a much bigger clone, this may be a read error. This sequence joins TRBV19 and TRBJ1-1, with D hard to call. This CDR3 spans 13 amino acids. Trimming shortened V by 3 bases and J by 4 bases, and 9 bases separated the two germline ends. Germline CDR1 LNHDA, CDR2 SQIVND (reference sequence). The CDR3 region has the DNA TGTGCCAGTAGTATGGCGGGTTGCACTGAAGCTTTCTTT. This codes for CASSMAGCTEAFF.